This record covers a single TCR beta chain. No antigen is known for it. Germline trimming cut 8 bases from V and 4 bases from J; bases unmatched to any gene: 6. The germline V gene encodes CDR1 MNHEY and CDR2 SVGAGI. This CDR3 comprises 14 residues. These data come from a study of cytomegalovirus exposure and HLA in healthy donors. Regarding the study as a whole: The tendency of first-cohort TCR clusters to co-occur in the 100 to 150 validation repertoires was identified by a subsequent analysis.

The repertoire was sequenced with immunoSEQ multiplex PCR; TCRdb's copy has only in-frame clones and lacks some. The sample includes around 240,000 clones, nearly 90% of them seen just once. The sample comprised PBMCs. The rearrangement uses TRBV6-5 and TRBJ2-1; 9 nucleotides line up with TRBD1. This receptor was taken from a woman in her late teens or twenties in good health and CMV-seronegative. CDR3 bases: TGTGCCAGCGGGAGGACAGGGGATTACAATGAGCAGTTCTTC. Encoded protein: CASGRTGDYNEQFF.